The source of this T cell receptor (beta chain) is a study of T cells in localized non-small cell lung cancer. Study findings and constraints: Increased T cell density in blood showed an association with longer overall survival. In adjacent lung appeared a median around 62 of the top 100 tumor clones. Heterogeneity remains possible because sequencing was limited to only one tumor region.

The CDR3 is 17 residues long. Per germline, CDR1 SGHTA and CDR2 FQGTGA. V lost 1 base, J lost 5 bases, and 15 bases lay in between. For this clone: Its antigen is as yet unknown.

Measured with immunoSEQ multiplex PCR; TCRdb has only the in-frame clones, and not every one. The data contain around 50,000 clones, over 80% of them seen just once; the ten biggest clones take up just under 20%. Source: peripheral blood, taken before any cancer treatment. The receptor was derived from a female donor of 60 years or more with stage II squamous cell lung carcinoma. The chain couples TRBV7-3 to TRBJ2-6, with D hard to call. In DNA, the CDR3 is TGTGCCAGCAGCTTAAATGTGGGTGCCATTAGGGCCAACGTCCTGACTTTC. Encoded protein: CASSLNVGAIRANVLTF.